These T cell receptor beta chains were read from a single sample in a study of blood T cell repertoires in COVID-19. Profiled with immunoSEQ multiplex PCR; TCRdb holds only in-frame clones, not every one. This table has 55,000 to 70,000 clones, about 87% appearing once. Sequenced: peripheral blood. Receptors originate from a man in his 70s with acute or convalescent COVID-19. Each CDR3 is given with its conserved first and last residue. A D gene is named only where the DNA matches it firmly. Size values are once, few and many counts, or a class for expanded clones, and some rows have none.

>TRBV30|TRBD1|NA|TRBJ1-6|15
CAWSGETGGNSPLHF
TGTGCCTGGAGTGGAGAAACAGGGGGAAATTCACCCCTCCACTTT
>TRBV7-6|NA|NA|TRBJ2-3|14
CASSLAGVGDTQYF
TGTGCCAGCAGCTTAGCAGGGGTAGGGGATACGCAGTATTTT
>TRBV9|TRBD1|NA|TRBJ1-5|15
CASSPTGTGNQPQHF
TGTGCCAGCAGCCCGACTGGGACAGGGAATCAGCCCCAGCATTTT
>TRBV24-1|NA|once|TRBJ1-1|14
CATTSTDKNTEAFF
TGTGCCACCACCTCGACAGACAAGAACACTGAAGCTTTCTTT
>TRBV28|TRBD2|NA|TRBJ2-1|16
CASSSQGTSGWNEQFF
TGTGCCAGCAGCTCCCAGGGGACTAGCGGGTGGAATGAGCAGTTCTTC
>TRBV5-1|NA|few|TRBJ1-5|15
CASSPDGQVRSPQHF
TGCGCCAGCAGCCCCGATGGGCAGGTCAGATCCCCCCAGCATTTT
>TRBV6-5|NA|NA|TRBJ1-1|10
CASERTEAFF
TGTGCCAGCGAGAGAACTGAAGCTTTCTTT
>TRBV10-2|TRBD1|NA|TRBJ1-1|17
CASSSSQGARMNTEAFF
TGCGCCAGCAGCTCTTCACAGGGGGCCCGCATGAACACTGAAGCTTTCTTT
>TRBV6-5|NA|NA|TRBJ2-5|11
CASSLQETQYF
TGTGCCAGCAGCTTACAAGAGACCCAGTACTTC
>TRBV28|TRBD1|NA|TRBJ1-6|15
CASSSPGTGYSPLHF
TGTGCCAGCAGTTCGCCCGGGACAGGGTATTCACCCCTCCACTTT
>TRBV19|TRBD1|NA|TRBJ1-2|14
CASSIGTGTYGYTF
TGTGCCAGTAGTATCGGGACAGGGACCTATGGCTACACCTTC
>TRBV9|NA|NA|TRBJ2-1|15
CASSVWGVGDNEQFF
TGTGCCAGCAGCGTATGGGGAGTTGGGGACAATGAGCAGTTCTTC
>TRBV15|TRBD2|NA|TRBJ2-1|16
CATSPPLAGYGNEQFF
TGTGCCACCAGCCCCCCTCTAGCGGGGTATGGTAATGAGCAGTTCTTC
>TRBV7-8|NA|NA|TRBJ1-2|15
CASSLSVGQGYGYTF
TGTGCCAGCAGCTTATCCGTCGGTCAGGGCTATGGCTACACCTTC
>TRBV27|TRBD2|NA|TRBJ2-1|17
CASSGYTGGGPSGEQFF
TGTGCCAGCAGTGGATATACAGGCGGGGGGCCCTCGGGTGAGCAGTTCTTC
>TRBV19|NA|once|TRBJ2-7|12
CASSQGRGAQYF
TGTGCCAGTTCCCAGGGTAGGGGCGCGCAGTACTTC
>TRBV19|NA|NA|TRBJ2-2|12
CASSRNTGELFF
TGTGCCAGTAGCAGAAACACCGGGGAGCTGTTTTTT
>TRBV18|TRBD2|NA|TRBJ2-1|13
CASSQGLENEQFF
TGTGCCAGCTCACAGGGACTAGAGAATGAGCAGTTCTTC
>TRBV10-3|NA|NA|TRBJ1-1|12
CAISAVRTEAFF
TGTGCCATCAGTGCTGTGAGGACTGAAGCTTTCTTT
>TRBV28|NA|NA|TRBJ2-7|13
CASSPDTAYEQYF
TGTGCCAGCAGCCCGGACACCGCCTACGAGCAGTACTTC
>TRBV12-5|NA|NA|TRBJ1-1|14
CASGRPGSNTEAFF
TGTGCTAGTGGTAGGCCAGGGTCGAACACTGAAGCTTTCTTT
>TRBV18|NA|NA|TRBJ2-7|15
CASSPRVQPVYEQYF
TGTGCCAGCTCACCGAGGGTCCAGCCCGTCTACGAGCAGTACTTC
>TRBV19|NA|NA|TRBJ1-2|13
CASSKRQDYGYTF
TGTGCCAGTAGTAAACGACAGGACTATGGCTACACCTTC
>TRBV7-3|NA|NA|TRBJ2-2|16
CASSLFGGRNTGELFF
TGTGCCAGCAGCTTATTCGGGGGGCGAAACACCGGGGAGCTGTTTTTT
>TRBV29-1|TRBD1|NA|TRBJ2-1|15
CSVSTRPGQGNEQFF
TGCAGCGTCTCCACCCGGCCGGGACAGGGGAATGAGCAGTTCTTC
>TRBV13|NA|NA|TRBJ1-1|14
CASSPRGRNTEAFF
TGTGCCAGCAGCCCCAGGGGACGGAACACTGAAGCTTTCTTT
>TRBV21-1|NA|NA|TRBJ2-6|14
CASSAGVGANVLTF
TGTGCCAGCTCAGCCGGAGTTGGGGCCAACGTCCTGACTTTC
>TRBV2|TRBD1|NA|TRBJ2-2|15
CASTARTGVPGELFF
TGTGCCAGCACCGCTCGAACAGGGGTACCCGGGGAGCTGTTTTTT
>TRBV2|NA|NA|TRBJ2-1|12
CASSEGAGEQFF
TGTGCCAGCAGTGAAGGTGCGGGTGAGCAGTTCTTC
>TRBV18|TRBD1|NA|TRBJ2-5|17
CASSPIPGQVIGETQYF
TGTGCCAGCTCGCCCATCCCGGGACAGGTGATCGGAGAGACCCAGTACTTC
>TRBV11-2|TRBD1|NA|TRBJ2-7|15
CASSRSGQANYEQYF
TGTGCCAGCAGTCGATCGGGACAGGCGAACTACGAGCAGTACTTC
>TRBV15|NA|once|TRBJ2-7|21
CATSRETGGSVLERVTFGQYF
TGTGCCACCAGCAGAGAAACCGGTGGTAGCGTACTAGAGAGGGTTACCTTTGGGCAGTACTTC
>TRBV11-2|NA|NA|TRBJ2-2|14
CASSYAQGTGELFF
TGTGCCAGCAGCTATGCCCAGGGGACCGGGGAGCTGTTTTTT
>TRBV12-2|NA|NA|TRBJ1-5|16
CASRRHRAAYDLPQHF
TGTGCAAGTCGACGGCACAGGGCCGCCTACGATCTGCCCCAGCATTTT
>TRBV5-1|NA|NA|TRBJ1-4|15
CASSLGSGGNEKLFF
TGCGCCAGCAGCTTGGGAAGCGGGGGGAATGAAAAACTGTTTTTT
>TRBV5-4|TRBD2|NA|TRBJ2-1|16
CASSLLASGYYNEQFF
TGTGCCAGCAGCTTGTTGGCTAGCGGGTACTACAATGAGCAGTTCTTC
>TRBV27|TRBD1|NA|TRBJ2-3|13
CASNRQGADTQYF
TGTGCCAGCAACAGACAGGGGGCAGATACGCAGTATTTT
>TRBV6-5|NA|NA|TRBJ1-5|15
CASSVIYLVISPSIF
NA
>TRBV27|NA|NA|TRBJ1-6|14
CASSLSPNNSPLHF
TGTGCCAGCAGTTTATCCCCAAATAATTCACCCCTCCACTTT
>TRBV10-3|TRBD1|once|TRBJ2-3|14
CAISPGQGTDTQYF
TGTGCCATCAGCCCTGGACAGGGAACAGATACGCAGTATTTT
>TRBV7-9|TRBD1|NA|TRBJ2-1|16
CASSLARTGGGDEQFF
TGTGCCAGCAGCTTAGCGCGGACAGGGGGAGGCGATGAGCAGTTCTTC
>TRBV19|TRBD1|NA|TRBJ2-3|16
CATTNLGTGGTDTQYF
TGTGCCACTACTAACCTCGGGACAGGGGGCACAGATACGCAGTATTTT
>TRBV7-3|NA|once|TRBJ2-1|15
CASSLGPSPYNEQFF
TGTGCCAGCAGCTTGGGGCCAAGTCCCTACAATGAGCAGTTCTTC
>TRBV3-1/TRBV3-2|NA|NA|TRBJ1-2|15
CASSQDLRTHYGYTF
TGTGCCAGCAGCCAAGACCTACGGACTCACTATGGCTACACCTTC
>TRBV2|TRBD1|NA|TRBJ1-5|14
CASSRQGGNQPQHF
TGTGCCAGCAGCCGACAGGGTGGCAATCAGCCCCAGCATTTT
>TRBV3-1/TRBV3-2|NA|NA|TRBJ2-7|15
CASRGGKGASYEQYF
TGTGCCAGCAGGGGGGGTAAGGGGGCTTCCTACGAGCAGTACTTC
>TRBV5-1|NA|NA|TRBJ2-7|15
CASSWTSSGEYEQYF
TGCGCCAGCAGCTGGACGTCAAGCGGAGAGTACGAGCAGTACTTC
>TRBV6-6|TRBD1|once|TRBJ2-1|15
CASTSRTGTYNEQFF
TGTGCCAGCACCTCCAGGACAGGGACCTACAATGAGCAGTTCTTC
>TRBV10-3|TRBD1|NA|TRBJ1-3|15
CAISPTGGSGNTIYF
TGTGCCATCAGCCCGACAGGGGGCTCTGGAAACACCATATATTTT
>TRBV6-1|TRBD2|NA|TRBJ2-5|15
CASSPSSGSGETQYF
TGTGCCAGCAGTCCATCTAGCGGGAGTGGGGAGACCCAGTACTTC
>TRBV7-9|NA|NA|TRBJ2-5|12
CASSLFQETQYF
TGTGCCAGCAGCCTGTTCCAAGAGACCCAGTACTTC
>TRBV3-1/TRBV3-2|NA|NA|TRBJ2-2|16
CASSQVRLADTGELFF
TGTGCCAGCAGCCAAGTGCGCCTAGCCGACACCGGGGAGCTGTTTTTT
>TRBV29-1|NA|once|TRBJ1-2|11
CSVQGSYGYTF
TGCAGCGTGCAGGGGAGCTATGGCTACACCTTC
>TRBV5-8|NA|once|TRBJ2-2|15
CASSRVQGNTGELFF
TGTGCCAGCAGCCGGGTCCAGGGGAACACCGGGGAGCTGTTTTTT
>TRBV9|NA|few|TRBJ1-2|14
CASSVDLSNYGYTF
TGTGCCAGCAGCGTAGATCTATCTAACTATGGCTACACCTTC
>TRBV29-1|NA|NA|TRBJ2-1|11
CSVGGGNEQFF
TGCAGCGTTGGAGGGGGCAATGAGCAGTTCTTC
>TRBV4-2|NA|NA|TRBJ1-5|13
CASSPGGYQPQHF
TGTGCCAGCAGCCCGGGGGGGTACCAGCCCCAGCATTTT
>TRBV11-1|NA|NA|TRBJ2-1|12
CASSLAGDEQFF
TGTGCCAGCAGCTTAGCGGGAGATGAGCAGTTCTTC
>TRBV5-4|TRBD1|NA|TRBJ1-6|15
CASSHEQGNNSPLHF
TGTGCCAGCAGCCACGAACAGGGGAATAATTCACCCCTCCACTTT
>TRBV6-5|NA|NA|TRBJ1-2|12
CASRLQGFGYTF
TGTGCCAGCAGACTTCAGGGATTTGGCTACACCTTC